The 17 T cell receptor beta chains below were found in one sample sequenced in a study of naive and memory T cell subsets. Overall study findings and caveats: Especially in CD8 cells, naive repertoires contained a few larger clonotypes, possibly CD45RA-re-expressing memory cells.

Two oligonucleotides, mixed equimolar, formed the beta constant-region primer covering TRBC1 and TRBC2. Ligated cDNA was amplified by four rounds of PCR with nested alpha and beta constant-region primers and SP2. TCRdb re-called the UMI-ligation and nested PCR reads through MiXCR, storing one row per CDR3 protein. The sample yields 85,000 to 130,000 distinct CDR3 sequences, 14% seen once. These receptors lack a known antigen. The specimen was naive CD8+ T cells from blood. The receptors were sampled from a human donor in good health.

This clonotype was counted ten times or more. V usage is TRBV7-9 and J usage is TRBJ1-1, with D possibly TRBD1 on 6 matching bases. This CDR3 region has 15 residues. The germline V and J ends were trimmed by 6 bases and 0 bases, with 14 bases remaining between them. Germline-derived CDR1 and CDR2 are SEHNR and FQNEAQ (reference sequence). The DNA for the CDR3 is TGTGCCAGCAGGAGGCCGGGACATCTGAACACTGAAGCTTTCTTT. The encoded protein is CASRRPGHLNTEAFF. Full variable domain (remainder filled in from reference TRBV7-9 and TRBJ1-1): DTGVSQNPRHKITKRGQNVTFRCDPISEHNRLYWYRQTLGQGPEFLTYFQNEAQLEKSRLLSDRFSAERPKGSFSTLEIQRTEQGDSAMYLCASRRPGHLNTEAFFGQGTRLTVV.

This clonotype was counted many times. This chain uses TRBV29-1 with TRBJ2-7, with D unclear. The V end lost 0 bases, the J end lost 7 bases, and 7 bases lay between the germline ends. Looked up from germline, CDR1 is SQVTM and CDR2 is ANQGSEA. The CDR3 consists of 11 residues. This CDR3 reads CSVEDLGEQYF. The CDR3 coding sequence is TGCAGCGTTGAAGATCTCGGGGAGCAGTACTTC.

This clonotype was recorded a few times. V is TRBV11-3 and J is TRBJ2-2, with TRBD2 matching over 7 bases. Germline V gives CDR1 SGHNT, CDR2 YENEEA. The CDR3 is 15 amino acids. J lost 4 bases, V lost 5 bases, and 7 bases had no gene match. The CDR3 spells CASSPFRGSTGELFF. The CDR3 region has the DNA TGTGCCAGCAGCCCCTTCCGCGGGAGCACCGGGGAGCTGTTTTTT.

This clonotype appeared many times. The rearrangement joins TRBV13 to TRBJ2-3; 9 positions agree with TRBD2. V shed 5 bases and J 1 base; nucleotides not matched to a gene: 7. This CDR3 has 16 residues. Germline-derived CDR1 and CDR2 are PRHDT and FYEKMQ (reference sequence). This chain's CDR3 is CASSTRRTSGTDTQYF. CDR3 nucleotide sequence: TGTGCCAGCAGCACTCGTCGGACTAGCGGCACAGATACGCAGTATTTT.

This chain connects TRBV7-9 to TRBJ1-2; no firm D call. Germline lookup yields CDR1 SEHNR and CDR2 FQNEAQ (reference sequence). The length of the CDR3 is 14 residues. V gave up 4 bases and J gave up 2 bases, with 11 bases separating them. The CDR3 loop reads CASSSIWQNYGYTF. For the CDR3, the DNA is TGTGCCAGCAGCTCTATCTGGCAGAACTATGGCTACACCTTC.

In its sample, this clonotype was seen a few times. This sequence joins TRBV7-9 and TRBJ2-2, with TRBD1 identical over 9 bases. V shed 5 bases, J shed 5 bases, and the junction held 9 bases outside the gene matches. CDR3 length: 16 amino acids. The germline V gene has CDR1 SEHNR and CDR2 FQNEAQ (reference sequence). The CDR3 loop reads CASSLWKGQGTGELFF. In DNA form, the CDR3 reads TGTGCCAGCAGCCTCTGGAAGGGACAGGGTACCGGGGAGCTGTTTTTT.

The chain has TRBV20-1 and TRBJ2-7, with 10 bases aligning to TRBD2. This CDR3 has 13 residues. V lost 6 bases and J lost 3; bases outside the gene matches: 5. In germline, CDR1 is DFQATT, CDR2 SNEGSKA (reference sequence). CDR3 sequence (DNA): TGCAGTGCCCTCCCTAGCGGGGGCTACGAGCAGTACTTC. Its protein is CSALPSGGYEQYF.

This sequence joins TRBV7-9 and TRBJ1-4; the D is unclear. This CDR3 is 15 amino acids long. The ends were cut back, 5 bases at V and 6 bases at J, with 16 bases in the middle. Per germline, CDR1 SEHNR and CDR2 FQNEAQ (reference sequence). The DNA of the CDR3 is TGTGCCAGCAGCCCGCTCAGGACGCGGGATGAAAAACTGTTTTTT. It codes for CASSPLRTRDEKLFF. The full variable domain, in which reference TRBV7-9 and TRBJ1-4 provide the parts outside the CDR3, is DTGVSQNPRHKITKRGQNVTFRCDPISEHNRLYWYRQTLGQGPEFLTYFQNEAQLEKSRLLSDRFSAERPKGSFSTLEIQRTEQGDSAMYLCASSPLRTRDEKLFFGSGTQLSVL.

This clonotype has more than one count but fewer than ten. CDR3 DNA sequence: TGTGCCAGCAGCTTAGCCCTAGCGGGAGAATTGACAGATACGCAGTATTTT. Amino acid sequence: CASSLALAGELTDTQYF. The gene calls are TRBV7-2 and TRBJ2-3, with TRBD2 matching 10 bases. The CDR3 length is 17 residues. The germline gives CDR1 SGHTA, CDR2 FQGNSA. J lost 3 bases, V lost 0 bases, and 6 bases had no gene match.

The chain recombines TRBV2 with TRBJ2-7; D gene uncertain. V lost 2 bases and J lost 3, with 8 bases in between. From germline, CDR1 is SNHLY and CDR2 FYNNEI. CDR3 size: 13 residues. Here the CDR3 DNA reads TGTGCCAGCAGTGAAAGTCAGAACTACGAGCAGTACTTC. Encoded protein: CASSESQNYEQYF.

Only one count was recorded for this clonotype. The V and J genes are TRBV4-2 and TRBJ2-5; 8 bases match TRBD2. This CDR3 region has 15 residues. Germline V gene sequence: CDR1 LGHNA, CDR2 YNFKEQ. The junction had 11 bases not matched to a gene; V was cut back by 7 bases and J by 4 bases. Written as DNA, the CDR3 is TGTGCCAGCAAACCGGGGGGGGGTATCTCAGAGACCCAGTACTTC. Translating gives CASKPGGGISETQYF.

This clonotype came up many times. This chain joins TRBV29-1 and TRBJ2-7, with TRBD1 identical over 11 bases. V gave up 0 bases and J gave up 0 bases; unmatched junction bases: 4. Germline CDR1 SQVTM, CDR2 ANQGSEA. CDR3 length: 16 amino acids. For the CDR3, the DNA is TGCAGCGTTGAAGATTGGACAGGGGGCACCTCCTACGAGCAGTACTTC. Its protein is CSVEDWTGGTSYEQYF.

This clonotype has a count of ten or more. This rearrangement joins TRBV18 to TRBJ1-1, with D unclear. CDR1 KGHSH and CDR2 LQKENI come from the germline V gene. This CDR3 contains 13 residues. V was clipped by 3 bases and J by 4 bases, with 9 bases between them. This CDR3 is CASSPTLGTEAFF. As DNA, the CDR3 is TGTGCCAGCTCACCGACCTTGGGCACTGAAGCTTTCTTT. Full variable domain (outside the CDR3, taken from reference TRBV18 and TRBJ1-1): NAGVMQNPRHLVRRRGQEARLRCSPMKGHSHVYWYRQLPEEGLKFMVYLQKENIIDESGMPKERFSAEFPKEGPSILRIQQVVRGDSAAYFCASSPTLGTEAFFGQGTRLTVV.

In this sample, this clonotype turned up a few times. The chain joins TRBV7-6 to TRBJ2-2, with D perhaps assigned TRBD1 or TRBD2 (5 bases each). Germline lookup yields CDR1 SGHVS and CDR2 FNYEAQ. The germline V and J ends were trimmed by 5 bases and 1 base, with 11 bases remaining between them. The CDR3 covers 15 residues. The DNA for the CDR3 is TGTGCCAGCAGCCCAAGGGACCTGAACACCGGGGAGCTGTTTTTT. It is translated as CASSPRDLNTGELFF.

This clonotype was seen a few times. CDR3 coding DNA: TGTGCCAGCAGTTCCGAGTGGGGGCAGCCCCAGCATTTT. Protein product: CASSSEWGQPQHF. The J gene is TRBJ1-5, the V gene TRBV6-1, with D possibly being TRBD1 (5 bases). Germline V CDR1 and CDR2: MNHNS, SASEGT. The CDR3 has 13 amino acids. Trimming cost V 5 bases and J 7 bases, with 12 bases left between them.

This clonotype was picked up a small number of times. The chain joins TRBV6-5 to TRBJ2-1; TRBD2 is a possible D gene (7 bases). Between the trimmed V and J ends, which lost 6 bases and 5 bases, there was a span of 17 bases. The CDR3 has 15 amino acids. Germline loops: CDR1 MNHEY, CDR2 SVGAGI. The CDR3 DNA is TGTGCCAGCAGGCGAGGAGGGGGGGGAAACAATGAGCAGTTCTTC. Its translation is CASRRGGGGNNEQFF.

This clonotype was observed many times. The chain joins TRBV27 to TRBJ1-2; D call uncertain. Germline V gene data show CDR1 as MNHEY and CDR2 as SMNVEV (reference sequence). Trimming took 4 bases from V and 1 from J, leaving 13 bases between them. This CDR3 spans 15 amino acids. The CDR3 DNA sequence: TGTGCCAGCAGTTCCCAGGCGTACATTAACTATGGCTACACCTTC. Protein product: CASSSQAYINYGYTF.